This TCR beta chain was obtained from a study of T cell clones after liver transplantation. For the study at large: Third-party-reactive TCRbeta sequences from pre-transplant mixed lymphocyte reactions served as antigen-independent comparators.

Study results and limitations: Low donor cell numbers restricted donor-reactive repertoire measurement in a couple of subjects. Graft donor-reactive T cells possibly entered the graft instead of undergoing deletion.

A word on this clone: Antigen: not known.

The method was immunoSEQ multiplex PCR; TCRdb's version includes in-frame clones alone and lacks a portion of them. The sample consists of thousands of clones, approximately 80% of them appearing once. J was trimmed by 4 bases and V by 3 bases; bases with no gene match: 13. Per the germline V gene, CDR1 is LNHDA and CDR2 is SQIVND (reference sequence). The CDR3 sequence is 18 residues long. The sequencing here drew on CD8+ T cells from blood, taken roughly 3.5 years after liver transplant. The rearrangement links TRBV19 to TRBJ2-1; 9 bases line up with TRBD2. This receptor was obtained from a human patient who received a liver transplant. Some T cells may be supplied by the graft donor. This chain's CDR3 is CASSIVGLAGTLYNEQFF. CDR3 sequence (DNA): TGTGCCAGTAGTATTGTAGGGCTAGCGGGGACCTTATACAATGAGCAGTTCTTC.